This passage covers 31 T cell receptor beta chains from one sample sequenced in a study of cytomegalovirus exposure and HLA in healthy donors. The primer mix had 60 Vbeta and 13 Jbeta primers. This table comes from immunoSEQ multiplex PCR, and its TCRdb copy is limited to in-frame clones, with some not included. The sample comprises approximately 190,000 clones, less than 90% of which are singletons, and about 0.24% rests with the top ten. Sequenced: PBMCs. The receptor set was obtained from a boy between 5 and 17 years old in good health and CMV-seronegative.

V gene TRBV5-1 combines with J gene TRBJ2-3; TRBD2 agrees at 7 bases. Unmatched junction bases numbered 6, after V lost 6 bases and J lost 2 bases. CDR1 SGHRS and CDR2 YFSETQ come from the germline V gene. This CDR3 spans 14 amino acids. This chain's CDR3 is CASKGRGTTDTQYF. The CDR3 DNA reads TGCGCCAGCAAAGGGAGGGGTACCACAGATACGCAGTATTTT.

The chain is built from TRBV30 and TRBJ1-6; a possible D gene is TRBD1 (5 bases). V was pared by 3 bases and J by 11 bases, with 17 bases between. CDR1 GTSNPN and CDR2 SVGIG come from the germline V gene (reference sequence). The CDR3 has 14 amino acids. CDR3 amino acids: CAWRSPMTVTPLHF. Here the CDR3 DNA reads TGTGCCTGGAGATCCCCCATGACAGTTACACCCCTCCACTTT.

The chain employs TRBV10-3 and TRBJ2-7; the D gene is possibly TRBD2 (6 bases). The CDR3 contains 9 residues. Germline CDR1 is ENHRY and CDR2 is SYGVKD. The germline V and J ends were trimmed by 6 bases and 9 bases, with 6 bases remaining between them. CDR3 amino acids: CAIRGGQYF. The CDR3 DNA is TGTGCCATCAGGGGAGGGCAGTACTTC.

This rearrangement joins TRBV7-3 to TRBJ2-7, with a weak D call TRBD1 (6 bases). CDR1 is SGHTA, CDR2 FQGTGA, per germline. The CDR3 has 13 amino acids. Trimming removed 3 bases from V and 5 bases from J, with 11 bases in between. CDR3 sequence: CASSFTGSHEQYF. The CDR3 DNA is TGTGCCAGCAGCTTTACAGGGTCCCACGAGCAGTACTTC.

This clone was detected only once. This chain joins TRBV6-6 and TRBJ2-1; 10 bases are shared with TRBD2. J was trimmed by 0 bases and V by 6 bases; bases with no gene match: 2. The CDR3 contains 15 residues. CDR1 is MNHNY and CDR2 is SVGAGI in the germline V gene (reference sequence). The CDR3 DNA is TGTGCCAGCAGGCTAGCGGGGGCCTCCTACAATGAGCAGTTCTTC. It encodes CASRLAGASYNEQFF.

The CDR3 nucleotides are TGTGCCAGCAGCTTAGTACAGGGAAGCAATCAGCCCCAGCATTTT. It encodes CASSLVQGSNQPQHF. The chain joins TRBV7-8 to TRBJ1-5; possible D gene TRBD1, 6 bases. V was clipped by 1 base and J by 1 base, with 8 bases between them. This CDR3 region has 15 residues. CDR1 is SGHVS and CDR2 is FQNEAQ in the germline V gene.

The chain has TRBV5-1 and TRBJ2-7; 16 positions agree with TRBD2. The CDR3 sequence is 17 residues long. The trim removed 4 bases at V and 0 bases at J, leaving 4 bases unmatched. The germline CDR1 and CDR2 sequences are SGHRS and YFSETQ. The CDR3 DNA sequence: TGCGCCAGCAGCCCGGGACTAGCGGGGGGGCCCTCCTACGAGCAGTACTTC. It translates to CASSPGLAGGPSYEQYF.

V usage is TRBV30 and J usage is TRBJ2-7, with no clear D. The ends were cut back, 3 bases at V and 5 bases at J, with 17 bases in the middle. The CDR3 is 14 residues long. Germline CDR1 reads GTSNPN; CDR2 reads SVGIG (reference sequence). CDR3 protein: CAWRRQVVFDEQYF. CDR3 bases: TGTGCCTGGAGAAGGCAGGTCGTCTTTGACGAGCAGTACTTC.

This clone was detected once. For the CDR3, the DNA is TGCGCCAGCAGCCTGGAGGGGGCTGGAGCTTTCTTT. Amino acids: CASSLEGAGAFF. V gene TRBV5-1 combines with J gene TRBJ1-1, with 7 bases aligning to TRBD1. V gave up 4 bases and J gave up 10 bases; unmatched junction bases: 7. The CDR3 consists of 12 residues. CDR1 SGHRS and CDR2 YFSETQ come from the germline V gene.

V usage is TRBV7-6 and J usage is TRBJ2-3, with D unclear. CDR1 and CDR2 (germline): SGHVS, FNYEAQ. Trimming stripped 3 bases from V and 1 base from J, with 11 bases between. The CDR3 has 15 residues. CDR3 in DNA: TGTGCCAGCAGCTTCGGTCCGTCCGGCACAGATACGCAGTATTTT. Protein sequence: CASSFGPSGTDTQYF. The complete variable domain, with remaining parts taken from reference TRBV7-6 and TRBJ2-3, reads GAGVSQSPRYKVTKRGQDVALRCDPISGHVSLYWYRQALGQGPEFLTYFNYEAQQDKSGLPNDRFSAERPEGSISTLTIQRTEQRDSAMYRCASSFGPSGTDTQYFGPGTRLTVL.

This clone occurred once. The rearrangement joins TRBV28 to TRBJ1-2; D ambiguous. The CDR3 contains 13 residues. With 8 bases removed from V and 4 bases from J, the gap between germline ends came to 14 bases. CDR1 MDHEN and CDR2 SYDVKM come from the germline V gene. CDR3 protein: CASGRIGSYGYTF. The DNA for the CDR3 is TGTGCCAGCGGGCGAATCGGGAGCTATGGCTACACCTTC.

CDR3 sequence: CASSSSQGTGELFF. As DNA, the CDR3 is TGTGCCAGCAGCTCAAGCCAGGGGACCGGGGAGCTGTTTTTT. The genes are TRBV27 and TRBJ2-2; D is perhaps TRBD1 (6 bases). This CDR3 is built from 14 residues. Looked up from germline, CDR1 is MNHEY and CDR2 is SMNVEV (reference sequence). V was cut by 6 bases and J by 5 bases, with 13 bases left in between.

This clone was recorded once. CDR3 loop: CASSQGEASGNTIYF. CDR3 nucleotides: TGCGCCAGCAGCCAAGGTGAGGCCTCTGGAAACACCATATATTTT. The gene calls are TRBV4-3 and TRBJ1-3, with D uncertain. Germline V lookup: CDR1 LGHNA, CDR2 YSLEER. The CDR3 sequence is 15 residues long. The V end was cut by 1 base, the J end by 0 bases, with 7 bases between.

V usage is TRBV7-2 and J usage is TRBJ2-3, with 8 bases fitting TRBD1. The CDR3 covers 16 residues. V was clipped by 3 bases and J by 5 bases; unmatched bases: 10. In germline, CDR1 is SGHTA, CDR2 FQGNSA. This CDR3 reads CASSFSPQGAGDTQYF. The CDR3 nucleotides read TGTGCCAGCAGCTTCTCCCCCCAGGGGGCCGGAGATACGCAGTATTTT.

This clone was seen only a few times. The J gene is TRBJ2-1, the V gene TRBV9, with no clear D. Germline CDR1 reads SGDLS; CDR2 reads YYNGEE. This CDR3 has 15 residues. The ends were cut back, 3 bases at V and 5 bases at J, with 15 bases in the middle. CDR3 loop: CASSAQFPHNNEQFF. The CDR3 bases are TGTGCCAGCAGCGCACAGTTTCCACATAACAATGAGCAGTTCTTC.

The J gene is TRBJ2-7, the V gene TRBV5-6, with D tentatively TRBD2 (5 bases). Trimming shortened V by 2 bases and J by 3 bases, and 12 bases separated the two germline ends. Germline lookup yields CDR1 SGHDT and CDR2 YYEEEE. The CDR3 covers 14 residues. Here the CDR3 DNA reads TGTGCCAGCAGCTTTTCACTAGTCGGCTACGAGCAGTACTTC. Amino acids: CASSFSLVGYEQYF.

The V gene is TRBV4-2, the J gene TRBJ2-5; 7 bases align to TRBD1. The V gene end was trimmed by 5 bases and the J gene end by 2 bases; junction bases not matched to a gene: 8. There are 15 residues in the CDR3. Per the germline V gene, CDR1 is LGHNA and CDR2 is YNFKEQ. Here the CDR3 reads CASSELRGQQETQYF. CDR3 coding DNA: TGTGCCAGCAGCGAGCTGAGGGGACAGCAAGAGACCCAGTACTTC.

The genes are TRBV28 and TRBJ1-5, with D uncertain. V lost 8 bases to trimming and J lost 0 bases, with 11 bases between them. This CDR3 is built from 14 residues. The germline V gene encodes CDR1 MDHEN and CDR2 SYDVKM. CDR3 loop: CASQVHLSNQPQHF. CDR3 nucleotide sequence: TGTGCCAGCCAGGTCCATCTTAGCAATCAGCCCCAGCATTTT.

This clone came up once. The gene calls are TRBV5-4 and TRBJ2-5; TRBD2 matches 8 bases. Germline values: CDR1 SGHNT, CDR2 YYREEE (reference sequence). Germline trimming cut 2 bases from V and 4 bases from J; bases unmatched to any gene: 7. The CDR3 is 15 amino acids. The CDR3 DNA follows: TGTGCCAGCAGCTTCCTACCTCGGGGGGGAGAGACCCAGTACTTC. Its protein is CASSFLPRGGETQYF.

V is TRBV7-2 and J is TRBJ1-6; no definite D call. The CDR3 is 12 amino acids. The germline V and J ends were trimmed by 5 bases and 7 bases, with 6 bases remaining between them. Germline CDR1 is SGHTA and CDR2 is FQGNSA. The CDR3 sequence: CASSPFNSPLHF. For the CDR3, the DNA is TGTGCCAGCAGCCCCTTCAATTCACCCCTCCACTTT.

The rearrangement links TRBV7-6 to TRBJ2-7; the match to TRBD1 covers 7 bases. The CDR3 totals 15 residues. The germline CDR1 and CDR2 sequences are SGHVS and FNYEAQ. The V segment lost 4 bases and the J segment 6 bases; nucleotides outside the gene matches: 12. The CDR3 DNA follows: TGTGCCAGCAGCTCACGTACTGACAGGGCCGGCGAGCAGTACTTC. This gives the protein CASSSRTDRAGEQYF.

A single count supports this clone. CDR3 sequence reads: CASSYGGRDTEAFF. The DNA of the CDR3 is TGTGCCAGCAGTTACGGGGGCCGGGACACTGAAGCTTTCTTT. J is TRBJ1-1 and V is TRBV6-6; TRBD1 is a possible D gene (6 bases). The CDR3 has 14 residues. V was cut by 2 bases and J by 3 bases, with 10 bases left in between. Germline V gene sequence: CDR1 MNHNY, CDR2 SVGAGI (reference sequence).

The V call is TRBV4-3, the J call TRBJ2-1, with 7 bases matching TRBD2. Germline V gene data show CDR1 as LGHNA and CDR2 as YSLEER. This CDR3 is 13 amino acids long. V lost 4 bases, J lost 10 bases, and 7 bases stayed unmatched. CDR3 amino acids: CASSLALRGEQFF. For the CDR3, the DNA is TGCGCCAGCAGCCTCGCCCTGCGGGGGGAGCAGTTCTTC.

This clone was found once. The chain recombines TRBV13 with TRBJ1-4; no firm D call. Trimming left V 5 bases short and J 0 bases short, with 16 bases between. CDR1 is PRHDT, CDR2 FYEKMQ, per germline (reference sequence). CDR3 length: 17 residues. CDR3 in amino acids: CASSGPRGLTTNEKLFF. CDR3 DNA: TGTGCCAGCAGCGGCCCTCGCGGGCTAACAACTAATGAAAAACTGTTTTTT. Filled out from reference TRBV13 and TRBJ1-4, the complete variable domain reads AAGVIQSPRHLIKEKRETATLKCYPIPRHDTVYWYQQGPGQDPQFLISFYEKMQSDKGSIPDRFSAQQFSDYHSELNMSSLELGDSALYFCASSGPRGLTTNEKLFFGSGTQLSVL.

The chain employs TRBV7-8 and TRBJ2-3; weak D call: TRBD2 (5 bases). Germline assignment: CDR1 SGHVS and CDR2 FQNEAQ. The CDR3 spans 14 residues. Between the trimmed V and J ends, which lost 1 base and 4 bases, there was a span of 9 bases. Here the CDR3 DNA reads TGTGCCAGCAGCTTAGGGGCTAGCTCAGATACGCAGTATTTT. This encodes CASSLGASSDTQYF.

CDR3 nucleotides: TGTGCCAGCAGCTCACAAACGGGGGGGTCCTACAATGAGCAGTTCTTC. This gives the protein CASSSQTGGSYNEQFF. The V and J genes are TRBV11-2 and TRBJ2-1; TRBD2 matches 8 bases. Germline CDR1 and CDR2: SGHAT and FQNNGV. The CDR3 sequence is 16 residues long. Trimming took 4 bases from V and 1 from J; bases not matched to a gene: 6.

This chain joins TRBV2 and TRBJ2-6, with D possibly TRBD1 on 6 matching bases. The CDR3 sequence is 18 residues long. The V and J ends lost 8 bases and 0 bases respectively, with 20 bases between them. Germline V gene sequence: CDR1 SNHLY, CDR2 FYNNEI. CDR3 bases: TGTGCCAGCGCTAACGACAGGTCCTTATACTCTGGGGCCAACGTCCTGACTTTC. Translating gives CASANDRSLYSGANVLTF.

The count of this clone is one. This rearrangement joins TRBV9 to TRBJ2-3, with TRBD2 as a possible D gene (6 bases). This CDR3 has 16 amino acids. The germline CDR1 and CDR2 sequences are SGDLS and YYNGEE. V gave up 3 bases and J gave up 2 bases, with 16 bases separating them. The CDR3 DNA reads as TGTGCCAGCAGCGAGGGGAGGCTAGTTTTCACAGATACGCAGTATTTT. It codes for CASSEGRLVFTDTQYF.

The CDR3 here is CASSSFPGTGTSGATDTQYF. In DNA form, the CDR3 reads TGTGCCAGCAGTTCATTTCCCGGGACAGGGACGAGTGGGGCGACAGATACGCAGTATTTT. V gene TRBV28 combines with J gene TRBJ2-3, with 9 bases that match TRBD1. V dropped 4 bases and J dropped 3; count of bases not matched to a gene: 20. Germline CDR1 MDHEN, CDR2 SYDVKM. CDR3 length: 20 residues.

The chain couples TRBV15 to TRBJ2-3; D remains unclear. There are 15 residues in the CDR3. V was pared by 5 bases and J by 1 base, with 13 bases between. CDR1 is LNHNV, CDR2 YYDKDF, per germline (reference sequence). CDR3: CATSDEVSRTDTQYF. Written as DNA, the CDR3 is TGTGCCACCAGCGACGAGGTTTCACGCACAGATACGCAGTATTTT.

This chain uses TRBV7-2 with TRBJ2-1, with no clear D. Germline V lookup: CDR1 SGHTA, CDR2 FQGNSA. The germline V and J ends were trimmed by 2 bases and 9 bases, with 11 bases remaining between them. CDR3 length equals 13 residues. CDR3 sequence reads: CASSLIRSGEQFF. The CDR3 DNA follows: TGTGCCAGCAGCTTAATCCGCAGTGGTGAGCAGTTCTTC.